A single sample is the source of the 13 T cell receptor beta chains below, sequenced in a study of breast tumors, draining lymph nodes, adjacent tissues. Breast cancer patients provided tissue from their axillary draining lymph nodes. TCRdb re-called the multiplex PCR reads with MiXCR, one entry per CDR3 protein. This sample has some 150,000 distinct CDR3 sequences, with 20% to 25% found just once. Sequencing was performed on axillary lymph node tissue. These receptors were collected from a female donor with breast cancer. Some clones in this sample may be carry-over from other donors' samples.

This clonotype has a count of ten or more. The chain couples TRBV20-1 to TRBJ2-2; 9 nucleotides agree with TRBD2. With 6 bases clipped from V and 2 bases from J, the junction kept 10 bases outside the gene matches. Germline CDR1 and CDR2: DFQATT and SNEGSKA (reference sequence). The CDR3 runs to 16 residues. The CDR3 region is CSARREGLFNTGELFF. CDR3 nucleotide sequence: TGCAGTGCCCGGCGGGAGGGCCTATTCAACACCGGGGAGCTGTTTTTT.

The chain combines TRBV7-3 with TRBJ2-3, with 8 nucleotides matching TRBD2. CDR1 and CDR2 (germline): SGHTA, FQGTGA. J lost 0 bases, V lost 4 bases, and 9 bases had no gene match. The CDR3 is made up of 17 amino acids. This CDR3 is CASSSRGSGTSTDTQYF. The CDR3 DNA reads TGTGCCAGCAGCTCCAGGGGTAGCGGGACCAGCACAGATACGCAGTATTTT.

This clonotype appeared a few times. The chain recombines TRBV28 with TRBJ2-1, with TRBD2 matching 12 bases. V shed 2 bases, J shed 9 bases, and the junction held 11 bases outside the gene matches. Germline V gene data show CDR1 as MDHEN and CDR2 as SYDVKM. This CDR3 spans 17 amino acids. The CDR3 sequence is CASSLPTFLAGGGEQFF. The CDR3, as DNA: TGTGCCAGCAGTTTACCCACCTTTCTAGCGGGAGGGGGTGAGCAGTTCTTC.

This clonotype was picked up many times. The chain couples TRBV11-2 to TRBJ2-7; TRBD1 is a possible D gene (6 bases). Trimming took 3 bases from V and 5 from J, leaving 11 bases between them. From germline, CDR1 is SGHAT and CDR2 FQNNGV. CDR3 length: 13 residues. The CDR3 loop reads CASSLNRVHEQYF. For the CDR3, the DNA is TGTGCCAGCAGCTTGAACAGGGTCCACGAGCAGTACTTC.

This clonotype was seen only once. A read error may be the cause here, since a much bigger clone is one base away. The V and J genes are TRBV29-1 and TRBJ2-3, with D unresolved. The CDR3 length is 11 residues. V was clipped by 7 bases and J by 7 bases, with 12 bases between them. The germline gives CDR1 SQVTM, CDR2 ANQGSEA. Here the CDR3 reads CSGGLGNTQYF. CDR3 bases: TGCAGCGGCGGCCTAGGGAATACGCAGTATTTT.

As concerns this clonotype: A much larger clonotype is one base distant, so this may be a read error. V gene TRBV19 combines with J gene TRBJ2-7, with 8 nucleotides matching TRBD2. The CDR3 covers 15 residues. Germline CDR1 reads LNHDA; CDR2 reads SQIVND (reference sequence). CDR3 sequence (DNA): TGTGCCAGTAGTATAGGAGCGGGAGCCCCCTACGAGCGGTACTTC. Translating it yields CASSIGAGAPYERYF.

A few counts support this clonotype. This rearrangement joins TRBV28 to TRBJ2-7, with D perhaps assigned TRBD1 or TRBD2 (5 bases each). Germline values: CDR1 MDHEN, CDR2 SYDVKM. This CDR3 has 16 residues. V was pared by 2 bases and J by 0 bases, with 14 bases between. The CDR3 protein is CASSLSLGVRSYEQYF. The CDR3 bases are TGTGCCAGCAGTTTAAGTCTGGGGGTCCGCTCCTACGAGCAGTACTTC.

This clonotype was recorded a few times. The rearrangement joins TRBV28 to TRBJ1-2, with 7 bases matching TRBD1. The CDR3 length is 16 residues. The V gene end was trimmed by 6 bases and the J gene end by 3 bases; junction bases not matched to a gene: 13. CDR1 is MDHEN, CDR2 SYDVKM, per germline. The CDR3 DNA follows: TGTGCCAGCAGCACTCCTCATGACAGGGCCTACTATGGCTACACCTTC. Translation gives CASSTPHDRAYYGYTF.

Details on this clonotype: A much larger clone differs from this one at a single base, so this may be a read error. The CDR3 region is CATSDWDTQYF. For the CDR3, the DNA is TGTGCCACCAGTGATTGGGATACGCAGTATTTT. This chain uses TRBV24-1 with TRBJ2-3, with D unclear. The CDR3 spans 11 residues. CDR1 and CDR2 (germline): KGHDR, SFDVKD. Between the trimmed V and J ends, which lost 2 bases and 6 bases, there was a span of 2 bases.

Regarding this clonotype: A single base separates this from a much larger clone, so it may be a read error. CDR3 residues: CASSLGGSGAIYGQYF. DNA for the CDR3: TGTGCCAGCAGCCTTGGTGGAAGCGGAGCAATTTACGGGCAGTACTTC. The rearrangement links TRBV3-1 to TRBJ2-7; a weak D match, TRBD2 (5 bases). Per the germline V gene, CDR1 is LGHDT and CDR2 is YNNKEL (reference sequence). The CDR3 spans 16 residues.

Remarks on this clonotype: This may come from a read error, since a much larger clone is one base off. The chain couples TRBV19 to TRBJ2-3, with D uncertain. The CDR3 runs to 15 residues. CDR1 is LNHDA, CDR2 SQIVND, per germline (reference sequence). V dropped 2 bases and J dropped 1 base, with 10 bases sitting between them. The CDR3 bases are TGTGCCAGTAGTATATTAAAAGCTTGCACAGATACGCAGTATTTT. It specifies CASSILKACTDTQYF.

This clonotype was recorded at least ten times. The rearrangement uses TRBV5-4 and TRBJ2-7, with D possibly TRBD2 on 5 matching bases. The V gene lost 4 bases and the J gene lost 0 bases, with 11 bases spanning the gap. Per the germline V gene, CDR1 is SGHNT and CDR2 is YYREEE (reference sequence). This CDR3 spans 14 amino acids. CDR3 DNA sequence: TGTGCCAGCAGCGAGGACTCGAGCTCCTACGAGCAGTACTTC. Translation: CASSEDSSSYEQYF.

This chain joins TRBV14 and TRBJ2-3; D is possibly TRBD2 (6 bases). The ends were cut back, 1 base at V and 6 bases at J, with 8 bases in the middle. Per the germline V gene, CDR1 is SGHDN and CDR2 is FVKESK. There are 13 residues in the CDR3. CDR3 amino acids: CASSQATSDTQYF. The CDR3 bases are TGTGCCAGCAGCCAAGCCACTAGCGATACGCAGTATTTT.